These 5 T cell receptor beta chains share one sample of origin, sequenced in a study of T-cell reconstitution after alpha-beta-depleted transplantation in children. Unique molecular identifiers tagged the TCRbeta library. TCRdb reprocessed the PCR reads with MiXCR, giving one entry per CDR3 protein. Here the sample spans about 410,000 distinct CDR3 sequences, roughly 20% being singletons. This sample comprised PBMCs from the stem cell graft donor, obtained from the stem cell graft. These receptors were obtained from a human donor who donated a stem cell graft to a child with acute myeloid leukemia.

This clonotype was counted a few times. The rearrangement uses TRBV27 and TRBJ1-5, with a tentative D call TRBD1 (6 bases). Deletions cut 8 bases from V and 2 bases from J, with 19 bases between. The CDR3 loop spans 16 amino acids. In germline, CDR1 is MNHEY, CDR2 SMNVEV (reference sequence). The CDR3 sequence: CASGTHRVGGNQPQHF. The CDR3 nucleotides are TGTGCCAGCGGCACCCACAGGGTAGGCGGCAATCAGCCCCAGCATTTT.

The chain has TRBV7-2 and TRBJ2-1; TRBD1 agrees at 9 bases. With V trimmed by 3 bases and J by 0 bases, 6 bases remained unmatched. The CDR3 covers 17 residues. The germline V gene has CDR1 SGHTA and CDR2 FQGNSA. The CDR3 here is CASSFPRDRVSYNEQFF. In nucleotides, the CDR3 is TGTGCCAGCAGCTTTCCGAGGGACAGGGTCTCCTACAATGAGCAGTTCTTC.

This clonotype was counted many times. This sequence joins TRBV12-3 or TRBV12-4 and TRBJ2-1, with 7 positions matching TRBD2. The CDR3 has 14 residues. J lost 9 bases, V lost 3 bases, and 8 bases had no gene match. The DNA of the CDR3 is TGTGCCAGCAGTTTCTCAGCGGGACTCACTGAGCAGTTCTTC. The encoded protein is CASSFSAGLTEQFF.

This clonotype came up a few times. This sequence joins TRBV15 and TRBJ2-3; D perhaps matches TRBD2 (5 bases). The germline V and J ends were trimmed by 0 bases and 5 bases, with 12 bases remaining between them. Per the germline V gene, CDR1 is LNHNV and CDR2 is YYDKDF (reference sequence). This CDR3 has 15 amino acids. The CDR3 DNA reads TGTGCCACCAGCAGAGATAGAGGGAGAATAGATACGCAGTATTTT. Amino acids: CATSRDRGRIDTQYF.

Many counts were recorded for this clonotype. The gene calls are TRBV24-1 and TRBJ2-1; no definite D call. This CDR3 is built from 13 residues. Trimming removed 4 bases at V and 7 bases at J, with 10 bases between. Per germline, CDR1 KGHDR and CDR2 SFDVKD. CDR3 amino acids: CATSDPLGNEQFF. The CDR3 bases are TGTGCCACCAGTGACCCACTGGGGAATGAGCAGTTCTTC.